This passage covers 15 T cell receptor beta chains from one sample sequenced in a study of blood T cell repertoires in COVID-19. The repertoire was sequenced with immunoSEQ multiplex PCR; TCRdb's copy has only in-frame clones and lacks some. This repertoire shows 15,000 to 17,000 clones, roughly 80% found once; its top ten account for about 20%. Material for sequencing was peripheral blood. The receptor source for this set is a man older than 75 with active or convalescent COVID-19.

The J gene is TRBJ2-7, the V gene TRBV5-1; TRBD1 matches at 8 bases. V was pared by 4 bases and J by 3 bases, with 3 bases of the junction left unmatched. Germline CDR1 reads SGHRS; CDR2 reads YFSETQ. The CDR3 contains 13 residues. The CDR3 sequence: CASSPTGVYEQYF. The CDR3 DNA reads as TGCGCCAGCAGCCCGACAGGGGTCTACGAGCAGTACTTC. The full variable domain, completed using reference TRBV5-1 and TRBJ2-7, is KAGVTQTPRYLIKTRGQQVTLSCSPISGHRSVSWYQQTPGQGLQFLFEYFSETQRNKGNFPGRFSGRQFSNSRSEMNVSTLELGDSALYLCASSPTGVYEQYFGPGTRLTVT.

CDR3 DNA sequence: TGTGCCAGCAGCTTAGAGGTCGGGACAGCCCGAACCTACGAGCAGTACTTC. This encodes CASSLEVGTARTYEQYF. The chain has TRBV7-9 and TRBJ2-7; 7 bases match TRBD1. CDR3 length: 17 amino acids. Unmatched junction bases numbered 11, after V lost 1 base and J lost 2 bases. CDR1 SEHNR and CDR2 FQNEAQ come from the germline V gene (reference sequence).

J is TRBJ1-2 and V is TRBV5-1; TRBD1 agrees at 8 bases. In germline, CDR1 is SGHRS, CDR2 YFSETQ. This CDR3 has 15 residues. J gave up 4 bases and V 4 bases, and 9 bases lay outside the gene matches. In DNA, the CDR3 is TGCGCCAGCAGCAGCGGACAGGGAATACTCTATGGCTACACCTTC. It specifies CASSSGQGILYGYTF.

The chain recombines TRBV7-2 with TRBJ2-3; D ambiguous. V dropped 2 bases and J dropped 3 bases, with 9 bases sitting between them. The CDR3 consists of 14 residues. The V gene's germline CDR1 is SGHTA and CDR2 FQGNSA. The CDR3 DNA follows: TGTGCCAGCAGCTTATGGGCGTCGACAGATACGCAGTATTTT. Residues: CASSLWASTDTQYF.

The V gene is TRBV27, the J gene TRBJ1-2; D might be TRBD1 (5 bases). V was clipped by 6 bases and J by 4 bases, with 15 bases between them. The CDR3 is made up of 14 amino acids. Germline CDR1 is MNHEY and CDR2 is SMNVEV (reference sequence). In nucleotides, the CDR3 is TGTGCCAGCAGCTTCAATGGGGCCCTCTATGGCTACACCTTC. Translating gives CASSFNGALYGYTF.

The chain has TRBV6-5 and TRBJ2-1; D may be TRBD2 (5 bases). V gave up 6 bases and J gave up 12 bases, with 12 bases separating them. CDR1 and CDR2 from the germline V gene are MNHEY and SVGAGI. The CDR3 runs 11 residues. CDR3 amino acids: CASRENEGQFF. In DNA, the CDR3 is TGTGCCAGCAGGGAGAACGAGGGGCAGTTCTTC.

The V gene is TRBV6-2 or TRBV6-3, the J gene TRBJ1-5, with TRBD1 matching over 7 bases. Per the germline V gene, CDR1 is MNHEY and CDR2 is SVGEGT. V was clipped by 5 bases and J by 6 bases; unmatched bases: 7. CDR3 length: 14 residues. The CDR3 loop reads CASSRQGGGQPQHF. CDR3 DNA: TGTGCCAGCAGTCGACAGGGAGGTGGTCAGCCCCAGCATTTT.

This clone was picked up a small number of times. V usage is TRBV4-1 and J usage is TRBJ2-5, with 8 bases identical to TRBD1. CDR3 length equals 19 residues. Germline CDR1 is MGHRA and CDR2 is YSYEKL. The V and J ends lost 4 bases and 1 base, in that order; junction bases with no gene match: 17. The CDR3 loop is CASSPRVRILGQGQETQYF. In DNA form, the CDR3 reads TGCGCCAGCAGCCCTCGGGTCAGAATTCTCGGACAGGGCCAAGAGACCCAGTACTTC.

The rearrangement uses TRBV5-5 and TRBJ1-5; 9 nucleotides match TRBD1. The CDR3 is 15 amino acids. Losses at the gene ends were 4 bases for V and 5 bases for J; bases not matched to a gene: 7. Germline V gene lookup returns CDR1 SGHKS and CDR2 YYEKEE (reference sequence). The CDR3 sequence: CASSKTGGFDQPQHF. The CDR3 nucleotides read TGTGCCAGCAGCAAAACAGGGGGCTTCGATCAGCCCCAGCATTTT.

DNA for the CDR3: TGCGCCAGCAGCCTCACTTCTAGCTCCACAGATACGCAGTATTTT. It codes for CASSLTSSSTDTQYF. The chain combines TRBV5-1 with TRBJ2-3; D might be TRBD2 (5 bases). The length of the CDR3 is 15 residues. In germline, CDR1 is SGHRS, CDR2 YFSETQ. Trimming took 4 bases from V and 2 from J, leaving 14 bases between them.

The chain's CDR3 is CASSLRGRSSGNTIYF. CDR3 in DNA: TGTGCCAGCAGCCTCAGGGGAAGGTCTTCTGGAAACACCATATATTTT. The genes are TRBV13 and TRBJ1-3, with D tentatively TRBD1 (6 bases). CDR3 size: 16 residues. The V gene lost 5 bases and the J gene lost 1 base, with 15 bases spanning the gap. Germline V gene data show CDR1 as PRHDT and CDR2 as FYEKMQ (reference sequence).

The sample holds one count of this clone. V and J are TRBV15 and TRBJ1-1, with TRBD1 matching over 8 bases. CDR3 size: 15 residues. V gave up 0 bases and J gave up 5 bases; unmatched junction bases: 5. Germline V gene data show CDR1 as LNHNV and CDR2 as YYDKDF (reference sequence). The CDR3 loop reads CATSRDRHRGTEAFF. DNA for the CDR3: TGTGCCACCAGCAGAGATCGACACAGGGGGACTGAAGCTTTCTTT.

This chain connects TRBV18 to TRBJ1-3, with a tentative D call TRBD1 (5 bases). CDR1 and CDR2 (germline): KGHSH, LQKENI. The ends were cut back, 1 base at V and 0 bases at J, with 7 bases in the middle. The CDR3 runs 15 residues. CDR3 DNA sequence: TGTGCCAGCTCACCACGAGACAGCTCTGGAAACACCATATATTTT. This codes for CASSPRDSSGNTIYF.

The chain uses TRBV4-1 and TRBJ1-2; 10 bases match TRBD1. This CDR3 is built from 17 residues. Per the germline V gene, CDR1 is MGHRA and CDR2 is YSYEKL. V dropped 2 bases and J dropped 0; count of bases not matched to a gene: 6. CDR3 DNA sequence: TGCGCCAGCAGCCAACCGAGGGACAGGGGCCCTAACTATGGCTACACCTTC. Amino acids: CASSQPRDRGPNYGYTF.

The J gene is TRBJ2-7, the V gene TRBV11-1, with 7 nucleotides matching TRBD1. Germline loops: CDR1 SGHAT, CDR2 FQDESV (reference sequence). The CDR3 sequence is 13 residues long. V shed 2 bases and J 3 bases; nucleotides not matched to a gene: 1. The CDR3 reads CASSLYRGYEQYF. The CDR3 DNA reads as TGTGCCAGCAGCTTATACAGGGGCTACGAGCAGTACTTC.